These 13 T cell receptor beta chains came from one sample sequenced in a study of T cells in lung cancer brain metastases. Here immunoSEQ multiplex PCR was the method, and the copy in TCRdb shows in-frame clones only, minus some. The sample consists of approximately 2,900 clones, roughly 87% of them appearing once. Sequences were obtained from tumor tissue from the primary lung tumor. These TCRs come from a woman aged 60-75 years with non-small cell lung cancer.

This clone was observed a single time. V is TRBV28 and J is TRBJ1-1, with D possibly TRBD1 on 6 matching bases. Trimming pared 6 bases from V and 0 bases from J, leaving 11 bases between. Germline V gene sequence: CDR1 MDHEN, CDR2 SYDVKM. CDR3 size: 14 residues. CDR3 DNA sequence: TGTGCCAGCAGCCGCAGGGGAATGAACACTGAAGCTTTCTTT. Translating it yields CASSRRGMNTEAFF. The full variable domain, in which reference TRBV28 and TRBJ1-1 provide the parts outside the CDR3, is DVKVTQSSRYLVKRTGEKVFLECVQDMDHENMFWYRQDPGLGLRLIYFSYDVKMKEKGDIPEGYSVSREKKERFSLILESASTNQTSMYLCASSRRGMNTEAFFGQGTRLTVV.

The chain is built from TRBV11-2 and TRBJ2-5; 8 bases are a match to TRBD2. The CDR3 contains 15 residues. Per the germline V gene, CDR1 is SGHAT and CDR2 is FQNNGV. The junction had 10 bases not matched to a gene; V was cut back by 5 bases and J by 5 bases. CDR3 sequence reads: CASSPLGSSGETQYF. CDR3 coding DNA: TGTGCCAGCAGCCCTCTCGGCTCTAGCGGGGAGACCCAGTACTTC.

The chain carries TRBV9 and TRBJ1-4; 7 bases align to TRBD1. The CDR3 covers 17 residues. The germline gives CDR1 SGDLS, CDR2 YYNGEE. J was trimmed by 8 bases and V by 1 base; bases with no gene match: 14. CDR3: CASSVRPGTAGGEKLFF. CDR3 coding DNA: TGTGCCAGCAGCGTACGACCAGGGACAGCCGGGGGCGAAAAACTGTTTTTT.

The rearrangement links TRBV9 to TRBJ1-1; the D gene is possibly TRBD1 (6 bases). The CDR3 runs to 13 residues. V was shortened by 3 bases and J by 6 bases, with 12 bases between the two germline ends. Germline assignment: CDR1 SGDLS and CDR2 YYNGEE. As DNA, the CDR3 is TGTGCCAGCAGCGACCAGGGGAAGGCTGAAGCTTTCTTT. This sequence encodes CASSDQGKAEAFF.

The chain joins TRBV7-6 to TRBJ2-5; 7 bases are shared with TRBD1. Unmatched junction bases numbered 8, after V lost 5 bases and J lost 5 bases. CDR3 length: 14 residues. Germline-derived CDR1 and CDR2 are SGHVS and FNYEAQ. The CDR3 DNA reads as TGTGCCAGCAGCCCGACAGGGTGGGGGGAGACCCAGTACTTC. Protein: CASSPTGWGETQYF.

The chain links TRBV28 to TRBJ2-4; D might be TRBD1 (6 bases). Germline V lookup: CDR1 MDHEN, CDR2 SYDVKM. Deletions cut 3 bases from V and 7 bases from J, with 13 bases between. This CDR3 region has 14 residues. The CDR3 loop reads CASSLGARGNIQYF. The CDR3 DNA sequence: TGTGCCAGCAGTTTGGGGGCCCGAGGTAACATTCAGTACTTC.

This rearrangement joins TRBV5-1 to TRBJ1-3, with 7 bases matching TRBD1. The CDR3 is 14 amino acids. Germline assignment: CDR1 SGHRS and CDR2 YFSETQ. The junction had 3 bases not matched to a gene; V was cut back by 4 bases and J by 2 bases. CDR3 sequence: CASSAGTAGNTIYF. In DNA form, the CDR3 reads TGCGCCAGCAGCGCAGGGACAGCTGGAAACACCATATATTTT.

The chain combines TRBV4-3 with TRBJ2-3, with 10 nucleotides matching TRBD2. The CDR3 sequence is 17 residues long. V lost 1 base to trimming and J lost 6 bases; unmatched junction nucleotides: 10. Germline V gives CDR1 LGHNA, CDR2 YSLEER. Here the CDR3 reads CASSQVLAGALADTQYF. The CDR3 bases are TGCGCCAGCAGCCAAGTTCTAGCGGGAGCGTTAGCGGATACGCAGTATTTT.

The chain employs TRBV9 and TRBJ2-3, with D unresolved. V gave up 4 bases and J gave up 5 bases, with 8 bases separating them. The CDR3 has 12 residues. CDR1 and CDR2 (germline): SGDLS, YYNGEE. The DNA for the CDR3 is TGTGCCAGCAGCCAAGGGATAGATACGCAGTATTTT. This gives the protein CASSQGIDTQYF.

The gene calls are TRBV30 and TRBJ1-3; no definite D call. CDR3 length equals 11 residues. Germline V gives CDR1 GTSNPN, CDR2 SVGIG (reference sequence). The V gene lost 6 bases and the J gene lost 4 bases, with 7 bases spanning the gap. CDR3 DNA sequence: TGTGCCTGTTCAGTCGGAAACACCATATATTTT. Its translation: CACSVGNTIYF.

Concerning this clone: Other DNA variants within this sample encode the same CDR3. Here the CDR3 DNA reads TGTGCCAGCAGCACGCCCGGGACACCGGCCAGGGATGGCTACACCTTC. It encodes CASSTPGTPARDGYTF. The chain is built from TRBV7-9 and TRBJ1-2; TRBD1 might be the D (6 bases). This CDR3 region has 16 residues. CDR1 is SEHNR and CDR2 is FQNEAQ in the germline V gene (reference sequence). Between the trimmed V and J ends, which lost 5 bases and 6 bases, there was a span of 22 bases.

The V call is TRBV18, the J call TRBJ2-1; 7 bases line up with TRBD2. This CDR3 comprises 15 residues. Trimming took 3 bases from V and 6 from J; bases not matched to a gene: 8. Germline V gene data show CDR1 as KGHSH and CDR2 as LQKENI. In nucleotides, the CDR3 is TGTGCCAGCTCACCGTCTGGTCGCGGGGGCAATGAGCAGTTCTTC. Amino acids: CASSPSGRGGNEQFF.

This chain links TRBV7-2 with TRBJ1-4, with D tentatively TRBD1 (5 bases). The CDR3 is made up of 14 amino acids. Trimming cost V 1 base and J 13 bases, with 16 bases left between them. The germline V gene encodes CDR1 SGHTA and CDR2 FQGNSA. The CDR3 DNA follows: TGTGCCAGCAGCTTAGAAGGGACCGCTTCACTACTGTTTTTT. Translated, it gives CASSLEGTASLLFF.